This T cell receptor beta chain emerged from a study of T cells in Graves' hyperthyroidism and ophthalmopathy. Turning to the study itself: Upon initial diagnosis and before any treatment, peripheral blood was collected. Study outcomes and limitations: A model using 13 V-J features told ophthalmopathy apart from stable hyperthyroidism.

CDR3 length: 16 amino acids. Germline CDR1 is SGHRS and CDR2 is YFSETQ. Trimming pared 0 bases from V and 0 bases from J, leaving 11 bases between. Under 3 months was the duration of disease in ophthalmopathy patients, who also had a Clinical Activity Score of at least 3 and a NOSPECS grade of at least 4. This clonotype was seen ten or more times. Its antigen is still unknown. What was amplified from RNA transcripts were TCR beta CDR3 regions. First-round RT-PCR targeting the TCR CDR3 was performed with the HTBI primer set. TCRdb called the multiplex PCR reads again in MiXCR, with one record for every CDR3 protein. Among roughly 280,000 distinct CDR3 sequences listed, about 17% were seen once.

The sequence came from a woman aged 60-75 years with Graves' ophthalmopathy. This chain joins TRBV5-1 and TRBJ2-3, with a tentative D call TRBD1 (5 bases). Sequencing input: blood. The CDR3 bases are TGCGCCAGCAGCTTGGCCGCCAGGGCTAGCACAGATACGCAGTATTTT. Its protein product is CASSLAARASTDTQYF.